A selection of T cell receptor beta chains follows, all from one sample in a study of shared clonotypes between healthy human individuals. TCRdb's table, derived via immunoSEQ multiplex PCR, lists solely in-frame clones and lacks some. The repertoire has about 1.5 million clones, approximately 98% of them found once; the top ten carry about 0.42%. The sequenced material came from naive CD4+ T cells sorted from blood. These receptors all come from a young man in good health. CDR3s include the opening cysteine and the closing phenylalanine or tryptophan. A D gene is named only where the DNA matches it firmly. Some rows have no size entry. The others give once, few or many, or a class for an expanded clone.

j_call: TRBJ2-4
clone_size: .
d_call: TRBD1
v_call: TRBV18
cdr3_nt: TGTGCCAGCTCACCACCGCCACACGGACAGGGTTTATACTTC
cdr3_aa: CASSPPPHGQGLYF

j_call: TRBJ2-5
clone_size: .
d_call: .
v_call: TRBV5-1
cdr3_nt: TGCGCCAGCAGCTTGGGCGGCACTGAAGAGACCCAGTACTTC
cdr3_aa: CASSLGGTEETQYF

j_call: TRBJ2-5
clone_size: .
d_call: .
v_call: TRBV10-2
cdr3_nt: TGCGCCAGCAGTGTCGTTGTTTTTGCGTTGGGGGAGACCCAGTACTTC
cdr3_aa: CASSVVVFALGETQYF

j_call: TRBJ1-5
clone_size: .
d_call: TRBD1
v_call: TRBV10-3
cdr3_nt: TGTGCCATCAGCCTCGGACAGGTCAATCAGCCCCAGCATTTT
cdr3_aa: CAISLGQVNQPQHF

j_call: TRBJ1-1
clone_size: .
d_call: .
v_call: TRBV29-1
cdr3_nt: TGCAGCGTTGTGGGGGGGAGTTACACTGAAGCTTTCTTT
cdr3_aa: CSVVGGSYTEAFF

j_call: TRBJ2-7
clone_size: once
d_call: .
v_call: TRBV2
cdr3_nt: TGTGCCAGCACTAGGCTGAAAACTGACAGGACCGAGCAGTACTTC
cdr3_aa: CASTRLKTDRTEQYF

j_call: TRBJ2-2
clone_size: .
d_call: TRBD2
v_call: TRBV10-3
cdr3_nt: TGTGCCATCAGTTGGACTAGCGGGAGGTCAACCGGGGAGCTGTTTTTT
cdr3_aa: CAISWTSGRSTGELFF

j_call: TRBJ2-7
clone_size: .
d_call: TRBD1
v_call: TRBV9
cdr3_nt: TGTGCCAGCAGCTTAGGGACGGGACAGGGCAACTACGAGCAGTACTTC
cdr3_aa: CASSLGTGQGNYEQYF

j_call: TRBJ2-2
clone_size: once
d_call: .
v_call: TRBV7-2
cdr3_nt: TGTGCCAGCAGCTTCGGATATGGGGAGAACACCGGGGAGCTGTTTTTT
cdr3_aa: CASSFGYGENTGELFF

j_call: TRBJ2-7
clone_size: .
d_call: TRBD1
v_call: TRBV5-5
cdr3_nt: TGTGCCAGCAGTCCTGACAGGGGGTCCTACGAGCAGTACTTC
cdr3_aa: CASSPDRGSYEQYF

j_call: TRBJ2-7
clone_size: .
d_call: TRBD1
v_call: TRBV4-1
cdr3_nt: TGCGCCAGCAGGTACAGGACAGGAGACTCCTACGAGCAGTACTTC
cdr3_aa: CASRYRTGDSYEQYF